This T cell receptor (beta chain) was sequenced during a study of T-cell memory formation after mild COVID-19. Whole-study findings and limits: Memory sampled before infection contained some responding clones, suggesting cross-reactive memory joined.

One entry per CDR3 protein results from TCRdb running MiXCR on the 5' RACE reads. In the table there are around 180,000 distinct CDR3 sequences, less than 20% of which are singletons. Comments on this clonotype: Its target is unknown.

This CDR3 contains 15 residues. V was clipped by 3 bases and J by 6 bases, with 19 bases between them. CDR1 DFQATT and CDR2 SNEGSKA come from the germline V gene (reference sequence). This rearrangement joins TRBV20-1 to TRBJ2-3; D unclear. The sequenced material came from PBMCs or a T cell subset sorted from them (not recorded which). This receptor was identified in a man younger than 30 who had mild COVID-19 (a few samples of this study predate the infection). Cell type and time point are not known. For the CDR3, the DNA is TGCAGTGCTAGGGGCCTTTTTGTAAGAAGGGATACGCAGTATTTT. Amino acids: CSARGLFVRRDTQYF.